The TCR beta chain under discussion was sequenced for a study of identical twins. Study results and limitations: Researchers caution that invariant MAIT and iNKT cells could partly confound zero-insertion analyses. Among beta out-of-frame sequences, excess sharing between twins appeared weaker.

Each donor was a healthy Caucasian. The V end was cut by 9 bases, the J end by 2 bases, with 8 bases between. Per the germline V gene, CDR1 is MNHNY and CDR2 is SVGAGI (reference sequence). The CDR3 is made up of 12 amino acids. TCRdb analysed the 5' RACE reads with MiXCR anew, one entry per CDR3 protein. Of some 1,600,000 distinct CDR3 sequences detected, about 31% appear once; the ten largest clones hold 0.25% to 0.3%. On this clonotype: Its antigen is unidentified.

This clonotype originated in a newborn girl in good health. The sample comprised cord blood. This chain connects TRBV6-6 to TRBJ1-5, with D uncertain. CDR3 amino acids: CASGVGNQPQHF. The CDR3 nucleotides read TGTGCCAGTGGGGTTGGCAATCAGCCCCAGCATTTT.